The rows below give T cell receptor beta chains drawn from one sample of a study of T cells expressing NK-cell markers. TCRdb re-called the 5' RACE reads, yielding one record per CDR3 amino acid sequence without DNA. The sample holds 350,000 to 500,000 distinct CDR3 sequences. Sequencing used blood T cells: a sorted CD56 or NKG2C T cell subset, CD4+ or CD8+ T cells, or bulk PBMC T cells (not recorded which). Receptor source: a woman between 18 and 75 years old in good health. CDR3s include the opening cysteine and the closing phenylalanine or tryptophan. The order of the fields is V gene, J gene, clone size, CDR3 protein. Rows may omit the clone size; those that give it use once, few, many or a size class.

>TRBV7-6|TRBJ1-1|-
CASSLSEGDTEAFF
>TRBV6-1|TRBJ2-7|-
CASSESGPRRSYEQYF
>TRBV5-1|TRBJ2-5|-
CASTSAGQETQYF
>TRBV7-2|TRBJ2-7|-
CASTGPMVSSEQYF
>TRBV20-1|TRBJ1-1|-
CSARRGSGRNTEAFF
>TRBV7-2|TRBJ1-2|-
CASSPGQRYGYTF
>TRBV7-2|TRBJ2-5|-
CASSWGREETQYF
>TRBV6-5|TRBJ1-6|-
CASSSPGFFSYNSPLHF
>TRBV6-1|TRBJ1-3|-
CASNPPGRNTIYF
>TRBV7-8|TRBJ2-3|-
CASTTLGAGVWADTQYF
>TRBV7-2|TRBJ1-6|-
CASSLNRGSYNSPLHF
>TRBV7-9|TRBJ2-3|-
CASSFGTSGGTDTQYF
>TRBV9|TRBJ1-4|-
CASSERQDGEKLFF
>TRBV5-1|TRBJ2-2|large
CASRITRQNTGELFF
>TRBV14|TRBJ2-7|-
CASSQDPRRGSYEQYF
>TRBV6-5|TRBJ1-2|-
CASGTAYGYTF
>TRBV12-3/TRBV12-4|TRBJ2-1|-
CASGFDLGANEQFF
>TRBV5-6|TRBJ2-7|-
CASSLVRVAYEQYF
>TRBV29-1|TRBJ2-5|-
CSGGGRETQYF
>TRBV5-1|TRBJ2-1|-
CASSLDTTNEQFF
>TRBV9|TRBJ2-5|-
CASSVRSQETQYF
>TRBV11-2|TRBJ2-5|-
CASSFGGGEGETQYF
>TRBV12-3/TRBV12-4|TRBJ2-1|-
CASSLGGRAYNEQFF
>TRBV29-1|TRBJ2-7|-
CSVAGRGSYEQYF
>TRBV11-2|TRBJ2-5|-
CASSPTVPGRETQYF
>TRBV5-4|TRBJ2-1|-
CASSLSQRCRDRDHNEQFF
>TRBV6-2/TRBV6-3|TRBJ1-1|-
CASRQGFAEAFF
>TRBV25-1|TRBJ2-1|-
CASSEWGLPQFTNEQFF
>TRBV7-9|TRBJ2-3|-
CAGPVGDLPDTQYF
>TRBV12-3/TRBV12-4|TRBJ1-1|-
CASSFRAVEAFF
>TRBV9|TRBJ2-1|-
CASSVVSASYNEQFF
>TRBV10-3|TRBJ2-1|-
CACGRAGTYNEQFF
>TRBV24-1|TRBJ2-5|-
CATSDFVTGGGETQYF
>TRBV20-1|TRBJ1-2|-
CRTQEPNYGYTF
>TRBV6-4|TRBJ1-1|-
CASSDSETGLAFF
>TRBV20-1|TRBJ2-1|-
CSTGLAGPTEQFF
>TRBV5-5|TRBJ2-1|-
CASSLTSGSFDEQFF
>TRBV9|TRBJ2-7|-
CASSAEGLAGINEQYF
>TRBV5-1|TRBJ2-3|-
CASSIDRGFYTDTQYF
>TRBV27|TRBJ1-6|-
CASRTIQGSYNSPLHF
>TRBV6-5|TRBJ1-1|-
CASTARNAEAFF
>TRBV12-3/TRBV12-4|TRBJ1-3|-
CASSSTEAHTIYF
>TRBV20-1|TRBJ2-1|-
CSASVGARYNEQFF
>TRBV12-3/TRBV12-4|TRBJ2-1|-
CASSGTSGRASEQFF
>TRBV20-1|TRBJ2-7|-
CSARTGTKPEQYF
>TRBV29-1|TRBJ2-1|-
CSVGWMVSYNEQFF
>TRBV4-3|TRBJ2-5|-
CASSQDLGPGPETQYF
>TRBV9|TRBJ2-5|-
CASSVEGLVEETQYF
>TRBV29-1|TRBJ2-7|-
CSARDRGHEQYF